This T cell receptor beta chain was sequenced for a study of T cell responses to AZD1222 COVID-19 vaccine. Whole-study context: Second-dose intervals of approximately 4 or approximately 12 weeks were pooled.

The germline V gene has CDR1 SGHAT and CDR2 FQNNGV. V lost 0 bases to trimming and J lost 2 bases; unmatched junction nucleotides: 7. The CDR3 spans 18 residues. Only in-frame clones appear in the TCRdb table, and some are missing; sequencing was by immunoSEQ multiplex PCR. The sample comprises more than 110,000 clones, approximately 90% of which are singletons, and less than 4.5% rests with the top ten. This clone appeared a few times. Its antigen is currently unknown. Study-wide results and limits: Donors were chiefly white British, with a greater number of females, and clonal diversity was perhaps underestimated. Spike-specific TCRs gained breadth and depth after people received two AZD1222 doses.

Specimen: peripheral blood, collected on day 0 of AZD1222 vaccination. This TCR was sampled from an adult in good health. This chain connects TRBV11-2 to TRBJ2-3; 11 nucleotides agree with TRBD2. The CDR3 loop is CASSLDRLAGGPTDTQYF. The CDR3 coding sequence is TGTGCCAGCAGCTTAGATCGGCTAGCGGGAGGACCCACAGATACGCAGTATTTT. The variable domain in full, with the rest retrieved from reference TRBV11-2 and TRBJ2-3, is EAGVAQSPRYKIIEKRQSVAFWCNPISGHATLYWYQQILGQGPKLLIQFQNNGVVDDSQLPKDRFSAERLKGVDSTLKIQPAKLEDSAVYLCASSLDRLAGGPTDTQYFGPGTRLTVL.